The present TCR beta chain was sequenced within a study of blood T cell repertoires in COVID-19 (TCRdb year 2020). About the study as a whole: The collaborator samples originated in the United States, Italy and Spain and spanned the acute and convalescent phases of COVID-19. The prospective study material was composed of cDNA or gDNA derived from T cells, B-cell-depleted T cells, or PBMCs. Deeply sampled blood TCRbeta repertoires from subjects exposed to, actively infected with, or recovered from COVID-19 were included in the dataset. The repertoires were made available in a free public database intended to serve as a resource for research on the immune response to SARS-CoV-2. Samples came from the ongoing ImmuneRACE study (first 160 participants) plus 1,254 subjects from 6 global collaborators. A de-identified subject ID, COVID-19 status, age in years and sex were almost always included in the sample metadata. Where HLA class I and class II types were available, the types were taken from metadata supplied by the sample provider, not from assay-based typing. The investigation overall reported the following: How much clinical and demographic metadata was included differed by source and by participant, and the metadata was provided uncurated.

Concerning this clone itself: Its antigen remains undetermined. Qualities for individual bases were not recorded, and no much larger clone is one base off.

One collaborating source in Seattle enrolled patients during active infection and followed them longitudinally through the course of disease. The collaborating institutions used their own protocols to collect whole blood in K2EDTA tubes. For TCRbeta analysis, collaborators shipped samples as frozen whole blood, isolated PBMCs, or DNA extracted from either of those sample types. Trimming removed 3 bases from V and 1 base from J, leaving 21 bases between the germline ends. For CDR1 and CDR2, the germline V gene lists MNHNS and SASEGT. The CDR3 goes from the cysteine to the phenylalanine over 18 residues. The read is trimmed to its CDR3 DNA, 54 bases read in frame from base 1. The immunoSEQ Assay, a bias-controlled multiplex PCR, was used to amplify TCRbeta CDR3 regions from genomic DNA. Regarding the original processing steps: Within the assay, amplification of reference gene primers was used to estimate how many nucleated cells each sample contained. To quantify the absolute abundance of each unique TCRbeta CDR3 rearrangement, sequence reads were collapsed and filtered. Productive Simpson clonality was computed per sample as the square root of Simpson's diversity index over productive rearrangements. The immuneACCESS repertoire file appears here via TCRdb, limited to in-frame rearrangements. These files lack a portion of the clones; in checked studies, under half of the deficit traces to unresolved V genes, and the cause of the others is not known. The V and J calls and clone size are taken from that table; D and trimming were inferred from the DNA. The sample has around 300,000 clones on record, more than 70% of them singletons. In total, the top ten clones hold 1.5% to 2% of the sample.

The TCR comes from a woman aged 25-40 years with COVID-19, enrolled during active disease. Rearrangement joined TRBV6-1 to TRBJ1-1, with TRBD1 tentatively as D gene (6 bases match). The sample was peripheral blood. Here is the DNA: TGTGCCAGCAGTGACCTTCTCGCGGGGGCAGGTAGGAACACTGAAGCTTTCTTT. It codes for CASSDLLAGAGRNTEAFF.